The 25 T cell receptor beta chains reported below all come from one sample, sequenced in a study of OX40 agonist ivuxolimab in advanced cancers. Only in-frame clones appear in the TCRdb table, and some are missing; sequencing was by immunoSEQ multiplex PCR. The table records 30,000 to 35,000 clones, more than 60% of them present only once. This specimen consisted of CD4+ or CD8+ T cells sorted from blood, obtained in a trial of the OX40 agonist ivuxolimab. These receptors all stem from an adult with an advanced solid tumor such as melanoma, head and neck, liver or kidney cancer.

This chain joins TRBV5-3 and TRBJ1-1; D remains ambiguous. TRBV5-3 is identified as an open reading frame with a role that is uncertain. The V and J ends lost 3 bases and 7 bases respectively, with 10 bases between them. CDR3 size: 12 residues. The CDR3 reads CARSSARGEAFF. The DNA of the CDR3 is TGTGCCAGAAGCTCTGCCCGGGGTGAAGCTTTCTTT.

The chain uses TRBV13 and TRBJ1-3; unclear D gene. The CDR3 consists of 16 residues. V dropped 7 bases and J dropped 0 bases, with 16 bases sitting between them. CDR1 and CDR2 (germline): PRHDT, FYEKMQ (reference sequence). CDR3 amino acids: CASIDPDGVSGNTIYF. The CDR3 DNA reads TGTGCCAGCATCGACCCCGACGGCGTCTCTGGAAACACCATATATTTT.

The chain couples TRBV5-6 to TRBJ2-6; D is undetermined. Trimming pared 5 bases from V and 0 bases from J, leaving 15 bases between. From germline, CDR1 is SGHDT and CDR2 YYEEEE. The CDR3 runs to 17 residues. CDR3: CASSRARVRSGANVLTF. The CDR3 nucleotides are TGTGCCAGCAGTCGCGCCCGGGTACGCTCTGGGGCCAACGTCCTGACTTTC.

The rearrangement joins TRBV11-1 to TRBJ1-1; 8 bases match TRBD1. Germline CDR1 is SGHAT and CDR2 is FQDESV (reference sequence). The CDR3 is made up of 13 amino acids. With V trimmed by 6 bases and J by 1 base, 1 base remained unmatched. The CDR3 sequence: CASRQGGNTEAFF. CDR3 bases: TGTGCCAGCAGACAGGGGGGGAACACTGAAGCTTTCTTT.

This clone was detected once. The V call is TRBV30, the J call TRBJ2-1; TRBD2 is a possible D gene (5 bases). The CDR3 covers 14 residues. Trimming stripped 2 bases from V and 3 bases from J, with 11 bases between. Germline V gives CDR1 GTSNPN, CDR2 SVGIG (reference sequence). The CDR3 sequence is CAWSMISGYNEQFF. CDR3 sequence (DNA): TGTGCCTGGAGTATGATAAGCGGCTACAATGAGCAGTTCTTC.

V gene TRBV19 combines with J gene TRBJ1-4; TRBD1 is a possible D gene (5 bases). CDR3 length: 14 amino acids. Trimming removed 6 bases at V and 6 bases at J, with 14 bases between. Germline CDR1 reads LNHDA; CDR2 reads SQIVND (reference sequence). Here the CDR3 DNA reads TGTGCCAGTAGGCCGGGGGTTCTCGATGAAAAACTGTTTTTT. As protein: CASRPGVLDEKLFF. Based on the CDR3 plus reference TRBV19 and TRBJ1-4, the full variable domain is DGGITQSPKYLFRKEGQNVTLSCEQNLNHDAMYWYRQDPGQGLRLIYYSQIVNDFQKGDIAEGYSVSREKKESFPLTVTSAQKNPTAFYLCASRPGVLDEKLFFGSGTQLSVL.

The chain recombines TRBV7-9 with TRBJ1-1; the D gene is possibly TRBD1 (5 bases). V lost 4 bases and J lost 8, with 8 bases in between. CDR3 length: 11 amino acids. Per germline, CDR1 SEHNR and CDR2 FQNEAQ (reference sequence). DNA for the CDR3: TGTGCCAGCAGCTCAGGGAAAGAAGCTTTCTTT. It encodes CASSSGKEAFF.

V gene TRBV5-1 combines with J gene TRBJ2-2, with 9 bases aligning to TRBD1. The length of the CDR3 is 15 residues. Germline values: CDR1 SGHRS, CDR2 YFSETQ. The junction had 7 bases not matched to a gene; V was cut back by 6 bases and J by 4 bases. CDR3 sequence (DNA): TGCGCCAGCAACCAACAGGGGGCAGGCACCGGGGAGCTGTTTTTT. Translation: CASNQQGAGTGELFF.

This chain's CDR3 is CASSLGPGGLYEQYF. The CDR3, as DNA: TGCGCCAGCAGCTTGGGTCCCGGAGGACTCTACGAGCAGTACTTC. V and J are TRBV5-1 and TRBJ2-7; weak D call: TRBD2 (5 bases). CDR3 size: 15 residues. The germline gives CDR1 SGHRS, CDR2 YFSETQ. The ends were cut back, 0 bases at V and 3 bases at J, with 13 bases in the middle.

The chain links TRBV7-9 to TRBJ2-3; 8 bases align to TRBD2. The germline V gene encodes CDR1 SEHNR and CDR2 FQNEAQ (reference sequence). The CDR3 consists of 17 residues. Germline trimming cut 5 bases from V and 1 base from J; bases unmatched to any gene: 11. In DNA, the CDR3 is TGTGCCAGCAGCCCGCGAGGCCTGACTAGCGGCACAGATACGCAGTATTTT. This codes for CASSPRGLTSGTDTQYF.

The CDR3: CASSFREGGTALLEQYF. CDR3 in DNA: TGTGCCAGCAGCTTCCGAGAAGGCGGGACTGCCCTACTCGAGCAGTACTTC. This chain links TRBV5-8 with TRBJ2-7; D might be TRBD2 (6 bases). Trimming removed 2 bases at V and 6 bases at J, with 24 bases between. This CDR3 contains 17 residues. Germline CDR1 reads SGHTS; CDR2 reads YDEGEE. Together with reference TRBV5-8 and TRBJ2-7, the CDR3 gives the full variable domain: EAGVTQSPTHLIKTRGQQATLRCSPISGHTSVYWYQQALGLGLQFLLWYDEGEERNRGNFPPRFSGRQFPNYSSELNVNALELEDSALYLCASSFREGGTALLEQYFGPGTRLTVT.

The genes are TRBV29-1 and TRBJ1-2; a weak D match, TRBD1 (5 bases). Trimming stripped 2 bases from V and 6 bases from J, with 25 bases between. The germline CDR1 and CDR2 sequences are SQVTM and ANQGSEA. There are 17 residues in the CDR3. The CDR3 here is CSVELGRKLYGRDGYTF. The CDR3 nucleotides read TGCAGCGTTGAATTGGGACGGAAGTTATATGGGCGCGATGGCTACACCTTC.

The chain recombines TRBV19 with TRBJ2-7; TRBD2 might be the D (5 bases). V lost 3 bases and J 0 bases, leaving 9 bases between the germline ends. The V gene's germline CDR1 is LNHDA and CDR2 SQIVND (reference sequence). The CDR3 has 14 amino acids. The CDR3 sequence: CASSIRGYSYEQYF. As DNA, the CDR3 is TGTGCCAGTAGTATTCGGGGTTACTCCTACGAGCAGTACTTC. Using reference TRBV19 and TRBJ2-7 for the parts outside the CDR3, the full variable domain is DGGITQSPKYLFRKEGQNVTLSCEQNLNHDAMYWYRQDPGQGLRLIYYSQIVNDFQKGDIAEGYSVSREKKESFPLTVTSAQKNPTAFYLCASSIRGYSYEQYFGPGTRLTVT.

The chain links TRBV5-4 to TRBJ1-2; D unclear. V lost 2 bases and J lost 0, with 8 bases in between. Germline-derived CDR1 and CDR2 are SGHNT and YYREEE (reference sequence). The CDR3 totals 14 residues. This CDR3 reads CASSFGSANYGYTF. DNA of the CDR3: TGTGCCAGCAGCTTTGGCAGTGCTAACTATGGCTACACCTTC.

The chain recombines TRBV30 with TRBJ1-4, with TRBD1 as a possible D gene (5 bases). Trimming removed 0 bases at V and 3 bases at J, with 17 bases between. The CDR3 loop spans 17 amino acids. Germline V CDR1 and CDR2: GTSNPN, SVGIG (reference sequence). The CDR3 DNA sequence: TGTGCCTGGAGTGTACGGAGGTCGTCGGGGGCTAATGAAAAACTGTTTTTT. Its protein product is CAWSVRRSSGANEKLFF.

The CDR3: CAWSVHRDTQYF. For the CDR3, the DNA is TGTGCCTGGAGTGTACACCGGGACACCCAGTACTTC. V and J are TRBV30 and TRBJ2-5; the D gene could be TRBD1 or TRBD2 (5 bases each). The CDR3 length is 12 residues. Trimming pared 0 bases from V and 8 bases from J, leaving 10 bases between. Germline V gene sequence: CDR1 GTSNPN, CDR2 SVGIG (reference sequence).

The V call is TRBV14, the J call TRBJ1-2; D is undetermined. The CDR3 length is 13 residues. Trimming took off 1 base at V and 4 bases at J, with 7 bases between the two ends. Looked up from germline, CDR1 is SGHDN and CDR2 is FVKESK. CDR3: CASSQGVGYGYTF. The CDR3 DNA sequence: TGTGCCAGCAGCCAAGGGGTTGGCTATGGCTACACCTTC.

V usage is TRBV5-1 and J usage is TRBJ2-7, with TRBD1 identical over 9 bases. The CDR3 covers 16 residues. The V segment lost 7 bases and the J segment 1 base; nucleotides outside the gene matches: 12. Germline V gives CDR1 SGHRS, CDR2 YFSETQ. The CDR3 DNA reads TGCGCCAGCTCTAGACTTCCGGGACAGGGTTCCTACGAGCAGTACTTC. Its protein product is CASSRLPGQGSYEQYF.

For the CDR3, the DNA is TGCAGCGTTGTCGTGCGGGGGGGCCCCGGGGAGCTGTTTTTT. This encodes CSVVVRGGPGELFF. The rearrangement uses TRBV29-1 and TRBJ2-2; 9 bases are a match to TRBD2. This CDR3 has 14 amino acids. With 4 bases clipped from V and 6 bases from J, the junction kept 6 bases outside the gene matches. Germline V gene lookup returns CDR1 SQVTM and CDR2 ANQGSEA.

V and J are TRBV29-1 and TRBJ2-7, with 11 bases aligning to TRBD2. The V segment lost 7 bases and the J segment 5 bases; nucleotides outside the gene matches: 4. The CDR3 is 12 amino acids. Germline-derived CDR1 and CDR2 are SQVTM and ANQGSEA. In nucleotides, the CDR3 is TGCAGCGCGTCGACTAGCGGGAACGAGCAGTACTTC. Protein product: CSASTSGNEQYF.

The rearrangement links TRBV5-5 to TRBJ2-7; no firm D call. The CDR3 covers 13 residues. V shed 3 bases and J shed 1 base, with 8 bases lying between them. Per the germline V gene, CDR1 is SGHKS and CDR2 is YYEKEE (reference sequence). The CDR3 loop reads CASSSPGSYEQYF. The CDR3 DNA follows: TGTGCCAGCAGCTCCCCAGGATCCTACGAGCAGTACTTC. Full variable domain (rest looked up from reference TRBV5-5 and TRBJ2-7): DAGVTQSPTHLIKTRGQQVTLRCSPISGHKSVSWYQQVLGQGPQFIFQYYEKEERGRGNFPDRFSARQFPNYSSELNVNALLLGDSALYLCASSSPGSYEQYFGPGTRLTVT.

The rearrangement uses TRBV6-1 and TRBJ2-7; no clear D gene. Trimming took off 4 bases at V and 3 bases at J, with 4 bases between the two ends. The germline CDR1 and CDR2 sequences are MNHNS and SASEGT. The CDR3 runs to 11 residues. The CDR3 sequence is CASSVGYEQYF. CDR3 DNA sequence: TGTGCCAGCAGTGTTGGCTACGAGCAGTACTTC.

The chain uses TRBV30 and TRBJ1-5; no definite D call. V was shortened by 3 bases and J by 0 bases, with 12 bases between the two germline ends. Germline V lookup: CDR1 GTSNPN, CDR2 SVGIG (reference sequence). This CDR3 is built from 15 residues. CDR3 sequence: CAWSAQSYSNQPQHF. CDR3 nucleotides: TGTGCCTGGAGCGCACAGAGTTATAGCAATCAGCCCCAGCATTTT.

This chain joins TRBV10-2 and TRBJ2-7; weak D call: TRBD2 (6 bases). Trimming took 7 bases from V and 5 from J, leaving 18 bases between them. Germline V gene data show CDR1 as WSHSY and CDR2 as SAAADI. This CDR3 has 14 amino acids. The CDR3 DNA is TGCGCCAGCATCGAGCCGGGACTTTCCAACGAGCAGTACTTC. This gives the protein CASIEPGLSNEQYF.

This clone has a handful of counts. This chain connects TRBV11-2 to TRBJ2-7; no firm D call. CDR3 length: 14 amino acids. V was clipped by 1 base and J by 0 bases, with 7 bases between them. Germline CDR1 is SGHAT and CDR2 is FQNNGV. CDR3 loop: CASSLVTGSYEQYF. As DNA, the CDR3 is TGTGCCAGCAGCTTAGTAACGGGCTCCTACGAGCAGTACTTC.